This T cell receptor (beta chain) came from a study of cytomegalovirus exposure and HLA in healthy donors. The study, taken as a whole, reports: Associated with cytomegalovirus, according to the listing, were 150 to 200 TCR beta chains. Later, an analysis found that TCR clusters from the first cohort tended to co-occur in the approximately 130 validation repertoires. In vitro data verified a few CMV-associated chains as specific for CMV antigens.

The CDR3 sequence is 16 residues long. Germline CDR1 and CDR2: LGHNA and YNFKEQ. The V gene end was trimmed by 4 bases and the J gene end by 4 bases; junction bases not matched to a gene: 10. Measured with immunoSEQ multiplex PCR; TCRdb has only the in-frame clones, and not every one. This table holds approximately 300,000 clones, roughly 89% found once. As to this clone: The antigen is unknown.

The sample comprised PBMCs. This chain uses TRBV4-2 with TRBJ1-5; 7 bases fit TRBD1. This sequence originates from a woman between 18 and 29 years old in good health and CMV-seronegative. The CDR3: CASSLSDRDPNQPQHF. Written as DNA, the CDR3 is TGTGCCAGCAGCCTGTCCGACAGGGACCCGAATCAGCCCCAGCATTTT.